The 30 T cell receptor beta chains reported below all come from one sample, sequenced in a study of PD-L1 blockade in urothelial cancer. As for time point: peripheral blood 6 weeks after treatment start. The protocol was immunoSEQ multiplex PCR, while the TCRdb copy is restricted to in-frame clones and leaves out a portion. The sample lists 29,000 or so clones, approximately 80% occurring once. Source: PBMCs, taken around atezolizumab (anti-PD-L1) treatment. Receptors were obtained from an older man with urothelial cancer.

The chain recombines TRBV19 with TRBJ2-7; 7 bases are a match to TRBD1. With V trimmed by 4 bases and J by 2 bases, 5 bases remained unmatched. Germline CDR1 and CDR2: LNHDA and SQIVND (reference sequence). The CDR3 is made up of 14 amino acids. CDR3 sequence: CASSTLQGPYEQYF. For the CDR3, the DNA is TGTGCCAGTAGTACACTACAGGGGCCCTACGAGCAGTACTTC. Based on the CDR3 plus reference TRBV19 and TRBJ2-7, the full variable domain is DGGITQSPKYLFRKEGQNVTLSCEQNLNHDAMYWYRQDPGQGLRLIYYSQIVNDFQKGDIAEGYSVSREKKESFPLTVTSAQKNPTAFYLCASSTLQGPYEQYFGPGTRLTVT.

This chain joins TRBV19 and TRBJ1-4; D call uncertain. The CDR3 is 15 residues long. Deletions cut 6 bases from V and 0 bases from J, with 11 bases between. Looked up from germline, CDR1 is LNHDA and CDR2 is SQIVND (reference sequence). CDR3 sequence: CASSWGEATNEKLFF. For the CDR3, the DNA is TGTGCCAGTAGCTGGGGAGAGGCAACTAATGAAAAACTGTTTTTT. Full variable domain (rest looked up from reference TRBV19 and TRBJ1-4): DGGITQSPKYLFRKEGQNVTLSCEQNLNHDAMYWYRQDPGQGLRLIYYSQIVNDFQKGDIAEGYSVSREKKESFPLTVTSAQKNPTAFYLCASSWGEATNEKLFFGSGTQLSVL.

The V call is TRBV6-1, the J call TRBJ2-5; D perhaps matches TRBD2 (7 bases). This CDR3 comprises 13 residues. V was pared by 5 bases and J by 2 bases, with 9 bases between. CDR1 is MNHNS and CDR2 is SASEGT in the germline V gene. In DNA, the CDR3 is TGTGCCAGCAGTAGGGGGGGGCAAGAGACCCAGTACTTC. Protein: CASSRGGQETQYF.

The V and J genes are TRBV2 and TRBJ1-2; TRBD1 might be the D (5 bases). The CDR3 covers 12 residues. V dropped 2 bases and J dropped 6 bases, with 7 bases sitting between them. CDR1 SNHLY and CDR2 FYNNEI come from the germline V gene. The CDR3 sequence: CASSEQGHGYTF. As DNA, the CDR3 is TGTGCCAGCAGTGAACAGGGCCATGGCTACACCTTC.

This clone was counted only a few times. This chain's CDR3 is CASSPTRGANVLTF. DNA for the CDR3: TGTGCCAGCAGTCCTACTAGGGGGGCCAACGTCCTGACTTTC. The J gene is TRBJ2-6, the V gene TRBV28, with D perhaps TRBD2 (5 bases). The CDR3 has 14 residues. Per the germline V gene, CDR1 is MDHEN and CDR2 is SYDVKM. V lost 5 bases and J lost 4, with 9 bases in between.

The chain recombines TRBV18 with TRBJ2-6; maybe TRBD1 (5 bases). V was cut by 1 base and J by 2 bases, with 6 bases left in between. Germline V CDR1 and CDR2: KGHSH, LQKENI. The CDR3 spans 15 residues. The CDR3 nucleotides read TGTGCCAGCTCACCACAAGGGGCTGGGGCCAACGTCCTGACTTTC. Amino acids: CASSPQGAGANVLTF.

The rearrangement links TRBV11-2 to TRBJ2-1; tentatively, D is TRBD2 (5 bases). V was pared by 3 bases and J by 5 bases, with 14 bases between. The CDR3 is 15 amino acids. The germline V gene has CDR1 SGHAT and CDR2 FQNNGV. CDR3: CASSLRPLGDNEQFF. In nucleotides, the CDR3 is TGTGCCAGCAGCTTGAGGCCACTCGGGGACAATGAGCAGTTCTTC.

The chain is built from TRBV5-6 and TRBJ1-1; 9 bases match TRBD1. Trimming took 4 bases from V and 4 from J; bases not matched to a gene: 8. Germline V gives CDR1 SGHDT, CDR2 YYEEEE. The CDR3 is made up of 15 amino acids. The CDR3 reads CASSRRGQGGTEAFF. DNA for the CDR3: TGTGCCAGCAGCCGCCGGGGACAGGGAGGCACTGAAGCTTTCTTT.

The chain joins TRBV5-1 to TRBJ1-6; TRBD1 aligns across 8 bases. The V segment lost 3 bases and the J segment 4 bases; nucleotides outside the gene matches: 3. Per germline, CDR1 SGHRS and CDR2 YFSETQ. The CDR3 spans 15 residues. CDR3: CASSSGTGYNSPLHF. CDR3 DNA: TGCGCCAGCAGCTCGGGGACAGGTTATAATTCACCCCTCCACTTT.

This clone was found a few times. The gene calls are TRBV7-2 and TRBJ1-5; D unresolved. CDR3 length: 12 amino acids. Trimming took off 9 bases at V and 11 bases at J, with 17 bases between the two ends. Germline V gene data show CDR1 as SGHTA and CDR2 as FQGNSA. The CDR3 DNA reads TGTGCCAGTTCTCAAGGCTTCAGGACCCAGCATTTT. Translating it yields CASSQGFRTQHF.

Only a few counts were recorded for this clone. The chain recombines TRBV6-5 with TRBJ2-7; TRBD2 matches at 10 bases. CDR3 size: 15 residues. Per germline, CDR1 MNHEY and CDR2 SVGAGI. The V segment lost 5 bases and the J segment 6 bases; nucleotides outside the gene matches: 10. The CDR3 here is CASSGPSSGGVEQYF. CDR3 nucleotide sequence: TGTGCCAGCAGTGGCCCCTCAAGCGGGGGGGTCGAGCAGTACTTC.

This clone turned up a few times. The chain recombines TRBV7-8 with TRBJ2-1, with TRBD2 matching 15 bases. V trimming: 3 bases; J trimming: 5 bases; junction bases outside the gene matches: 8. The CDR3 is made up of 18 amino acids. The germline V gene has CDR1 SGHVS and CDR2 FQNEAQ. The CDR3 DNA sequence: TGTGCCAGCAGCTTTCCCCGGACTAGCGGGAGGGCAAACAATGAGCAGTTCTTC. This encodes CASSFPRTSGRANNEQFF.

The V gene is TRBV28, the J gene TRBJ1-1; a possible D gene is TRBD1 (6 bases). The germline gives CDR1 MDHEN, CDR2 SYDVKM. The CDR3 has 14 residues. The V end was cut by 0 bases, the J end by 3 bases, with 8 bases between. The CDR3 region is CASSLWSGDTEAFF. CDR3 nucleotides: TGTGCCAGCAGTTTATGGTCAGGGGACACTGAAGCTTTCTTT.

The chain uses TRBV6-1 and TRBJ2-7; 8 nucleotides match TRBD2. The CDR3 is 14 residues long. Germline V gives CDR1 MNHNS, CDR2 SASEGT. Trimming removed 5 bases from V and 0 bases from J; junction bases left unmatched: 3. The CDR3: CASSPRGASYEQYF. CDR3 bases: TGTGCCAGCAGTCCGCGGGGGGCCTCCTACGAGCAGTACTTC.

This clone has just a few counts. The chain recombines TRBV7-9 with TRBJ2-5; 15 nucleotides agree with TRBD2. Germline CDR1 and CDR2: SEHNR and FQNEAQ (reference sequence). Unmatched junction bases numbered 3, after V lost 5 bases and J lost 5 bases. The CDR3 runs 15 residues. CDR3: CASSRTSGGAETQYF. In nucleotides, the CDR3 is TGTGCCAGCAGCCGGACTAGCGGGGGGGCCGAGACCCAGTACTTC.

The chain has TRBV5-4 and TRBJ1-4, with D tentatively TRBD1 (5 bases). Germline V gene sequence: CDR1 SGHNT, CDR2 YYREEE (reference sequence). Trimming stripped 0 bases from V and 6 bases from J, with 9 bases between. This CDR3 comprises 14 residues. The CDR3 DNA reads as TGTGCCAGCAGCTTGGGGACAAAGGATGAAAAACTGTTTTTT. It specifies CASSLGTKDEKLFF.

V gene TRBV2 combines with J gene TRBJ2-5, with D perhaps matching TRBD2 (7 bases). The V end lost 3 bases, the J end lost 5 bases, and 16 bases lay between the germline ends. The germline gives CDR1 SNHLY, CDR2 FYNNEI. The CDR3 totals 15 residues. CDR3 in amino acids: CASSDGGGSRETQYF. DNA for the CDR3: TGTGCCAGCAGTGATGGGGGGGGCAGCAGGGAGACCCAGTACTTC.

The CDR3 reads CASRSAGEEKLFF. CDR3 in DNA: TGTGCCAGCAGGTCAGCGGGTGAGGAAAAACTGTTTTTT. The genes are TRBV7-9 and TRBJ1-4; D call uncertain. Per germline, CDR1 SEHNR and CDR2 FQNEAQ (reference sequence). This CDR3 region has 13 residues. Trimming removed 6 bases at V and 8 bases at J, with 13 bases between.

V usage is TRBV7-8 and J usage is TRBJ1-3, with D maybe TRBD1 (6 bases). Trimming removed 7 bases at V and 4 bases at J, with 14 bases between. Germline assignment: CDR1 SGHVS and CDR2 FQNEAQ. CDR3 length equals 14 residues. DNA for the CDR3: TGTGCCAGCAAGATCACGGACAGCGGAAACACCATATATTTT. It translates to CASKITDSGNTIYF.

This clone was counted a few times. The V and J genes are TRBV18 and TRBJ1-1, with 7 bases that match TRBD1. The germline V gene encodes CDR1 KGHSH and CDR2 LQKENI. The CDR3 sequence is 17 residues long. V lost 2 bases and J lost 2; bases outside the gene matches: 11. The CDR3 DNA is TGTGCCAGCTCACCAGGGATAGGAGGGGGCCTTAACACTGAAGCTTTCTTT. Translating gives CASSPGIGGGLNTEAFF.

This chain joins TRBV28 and TRBJ2-2; no reliable D call. Trimming stripped 4 bases from V and 1 base from J, with 13 bases between. The CDR3 has 16 residues. CDR1 and CDR2 from the germline V gene are MDHEN and SYDVKM. The CDR3 DNA reads as TGTGCCAGCAGTTCCCACCACGCGCAGAACACCGGGGAGCTGTTTTTT. Amino acid sequence: CASSSHHAQNTGELFF.

The chain recombines TRBV28 with TRBJ1-5, with 7 bases matching TRBD1. The CDR3 sequence is 13 residues long. V dropped 6 bases and J dropped 7; count of bases not matched to a gene: 6. Germline V CDR1 and CDR2: MDHEN, SYDVKM. CDR3 amino acids: CASSTGEDQPQHF. CDR3 coding DNA: TGTGCCAGCAGCACAGGGGAGGACCAGCCCCAGCATTTT. The full variable domain, with the rest looked up from reference TRBV28 and TRBJ1-5, is DVKVTQSSRYLVKRTGEKVFLECVQDMDHENMFWYRQDPGLGLRLIYFSYDVKMKEKGDIPEGYSVSREKKERFSLILESASTNQTSMYLCASSTGEDQPQHFGDGTRLSIL.

This clone was seen a single time. The chain uses TRBV2 and TRBJ1-1, with 8 bases that match TRBD1. The CDR3 loop spans 12 amino acids. Germline lookup yields CDR1 SNHLY and CDR2 FYNNEI. The ends lost 6 bases at V and 7 bases at J; junction bases unmatched: 4. The CDR3 bases are TGTGCCAGCAGACCCGACAGGGGTGAAGCTTTCTTT. Translation gives CASRPDRGEAFF.

This sequence joins TRBV19 and TRBJ2-3; the match to TRBD1 covers 11 bases. Unmatched junction bases numbered 4, after V lost 5 bases and J lost 3 bases. Germline V CDR1 and CDR2: LNHDA, SQIVND (reference sequence). This CDR3 has 15 residues. DNA of the CDR3: TGTGCCAGTAGTTCTCGGGACAGGGGGACAGATACGCAGTATTTT. Protein: CASSSRDRGTDTQYF.

J is TRBJ2-3 and V is TRBV15; the D gene is possibly TRBD2 (6 bases). The CDR3 extends over 14 amino acids. Trimming pared 5 bases from V and 2 bases from J, leaving 11 bases between. Looked up from germline, CDR1 is LNHNV and CDR2 is YYDKDF (reference sequence). The CDR3 bases are TGTGCCACCAGCCCCCGGGACTCCACAGATACGCAGTATTTT. Its translation is CATSPRDSTDTQYF.

This sequence joins TRBV10-3 and TRBJ2-3; TRBD1 might be the D (6 bases). Germline CDR1 is ENHRY and CDR2 is SYGVKD. The CDR3 loop spans 14 amino acids. Between the trimmed V and J ends, which lost 10 bases and 0 bases, there was a span of 14 bases. In DNA form, the CDR3 reads TGTGCCAGCAGACAGGATACTAGCACAGATACGCAGTATTTT. This codes for CASRQDTSTDTQYF.

The chain recombines TRBV30 with TRBJ1-3, with D perhaps matching TRBD1 (5 bases). Trimming took 7 bases from V and 0 from J, leaving 10 bases between them. The CDR3 contains 13 residues. Per germline, CDR1 GTSNPN and CDR2 SVGIG (reference sequence). The CDR3 here is CAFDRISGNTIYF. The CDR3 nucleotides read TGTGCCTTTGACAGAATCTCTGGAAACACCATATATTTT.

CDR3 residues: CASSRDRGDEQFF. As DNA, the CDR3 is TGTGCCAGCAGCCGGGACAGGGGCGATGAGCAGTTCTTC. This chain links TRBV6-4 with TRBJ2-1, with TRBD1 matching over 10 bases. This CDR3 contains 13 residues. V lost 6 bases, J lost 8 bases, and 4 bases stayed unmatched. Looked up from germline, CDR1 is MRHNA and CDR2 is SNTAGT.

V is TRBV19 and J is TRBJ1-5; 8 positions match TRBD1. V dropped 3 bases and J dropped 6; count of bases not matched to a gene: 7. Germline V gene data show CDR1 as LNHDA and CDR2 as SQIVND (reference sequence). The CDR3 is made up of 15 amino acids. The CDR3 sequence is CASSISPRGLQPQHF. CDR3 coding DNA: TGTGCCAGTAGTATCTCACCCAGGGGGCTTCAGCCCCAGCATTTT.

This chain uses TRBV28 with TRBJ2-7; 11 positions match TRBD2. Germline values: CDR1 MDHEN, CDR2 SYDVKM. V shed 7 bases, J shed 0 bases, and the junction held 2 bases outside the gene matches. The CDR3 loop spans 14 amino acids. The chain's CDR3 is CASKGTSGSYEQYF. The CDR3 bases are TGTGCCAGCAAGGGGACTAGCGGCTCCTACGAGCAGTACTTC.